The next 26 T cell receptor beta chains were all read from a single sample in a study of spatial heterogeneity in lung cancer. The time point denotes: sample taken at primary tumor resection. Unsorted tumor, nontumor lung tissue or cryopreserved PBMC supplied the whole RNA. TCRdb re-called the 5' RACE reads with MiXCR, one entry per CDR3 protein. The sample shows around 25,000 distinct CDR3 sequences, around 13% of them seen only once. The sequences come from PBMCs, collected at surgery. The receptor source for this set is a female donor with early-stage non-small cell lung cancer.

This clonotype was detected ten times or more. This chain connects TRBV5-1 to TRBJ2-7; D unclear. This CDR3 comprises 11 residues. The V and J ends lost 3 bases and 5 bases respectively, with 6 bases between them. The V gene's germline CDR1 is SGHRS and CDR2 YFSETQ. CDR3 in DNA: TGCGCCAGCAGCTCATCCAACGAGCAGTACTTC. This sequence encodes CASSSSNEQYF.

At least ten counts were recorded for this clonotype. The chain combines TRBV28 with TRBJ2-7; TRBD1 aligns across 7 bases. The V segment lost 5 bases and the J segment 4 bases; nucleotides outside the gene matches: 8. Germline V gene sequence: CDR1 MDHEN, CDR2 SYDVKM. The CDR3 covers 14 residues. CDR3 in DNA: TGTGCCAGCAGTCCCCGGGACAGCCTTTACGAGCAGTACGTC. Its protein product is CASSPRDSLYEQYV.

In its sample, this clonotype ranks as medium-sized (0.01 to 0.1%). V gene TRBV7-8 combines with J gene TRBJ2-1, with TRBD2 as a possible D gene (6 bases). In germline, CDR1 is SGHVS, CDR2 FQNEAQ. Between the trimmed V and J ends, which lost 2 bases and 1 base, there was a span of 15 bases. The CDR3 sequence is 17 residues long. CDR3 residues: CASSLRVWGESYNEQFF. The CDR3 DNA sequence: TGTGCCAGCAGCTTACGGGTTTGGGGGGAATCCTACAATGAGCAGTTCTTC.

On this clonotype itself: A clone one base away is much larger, so this may be a read error. This chain uses TRBV25-1 with TRBJ2-7; D remains unclear. This CDR3 region has 11 residues. Germline V lookup: CDR1 MGHDK, CDR2 SYGVNS. This chain's CDR3 is CASSEMAWQCF. CDR3 in DNA: TGTGCCAGCAGTGAAATGGCATGGCAGTGCTTC.

This clonotype was seen more than once but under ten times. The chain carries TRBV3-1 and TRBJ2-1; D is perhaps TRBD2 (6 bases). The CDR3 length is 13 residues. Trimming took off 1 base at V and 9 bases at J, with 10 bases between the two ends. The V gene's germline CDR1 is LGHDT and CDR2 YNNKEL (reference sequence). The CDR3 here is CASSQVGGLEQFF. In DNA form, the CDR3 reads TGTGCCAGCAGCCAAGTTGGAGGGCTTGAGCAGTTCTTC.

This clonotype is judged medium-sized. The rearrangement uses TRBV7-9 and TRBJ2-5, with D maybe TRBD2 (5 bases). The V end lost 4 bases, the J end lost 5 bases, and 17 bases lay between the germline ends. Germline V gene lookup returns CDR1 SEHNR and CDR2 FQNEAQ (reference sequence). This CDR3 is built from 15 residues. The CDR3 sequence is CASSSERGIEETQYF. The CDR3 DNA sequence: TGTGCCAGCAGCTCCGAGAGAGGGATAGAGGAGACCCAGTACTTC. Full variable domain (rest looked up from reference TRBV7-9 and TRBJ2-5): DTGVSQNPRHKITKRGQNVTFRCDPISEHNRLYWYRQTLGQGPEFLTYFQNEAQLEKSRLLSDRFSAERPKGSFSTLEIQRTEQGDSAMYLCASSSERGIEETQYFGPGTRLLVL.

The genes are TRBV6-1 and TRBJ2-5; 9 bases agree with TRBD2. V shed 5 bases and J 5 bases; nucleotides not matched to a gene: 12. The CDR3 is 16 amino acids. The germline V gene has CDR1 MNHNS and CDR2 SASEGT. CDR3: CASSFSGRSVGETQYF. CDR3 nucleotides: TGTGCCAGCAGTTTTAGCGGGAGATCAGTGGGGGAGACCCAGTACTTC.

This clonotype has a count of ten or more. The chain recombines TRBV20-1 with TRBJ1-1, with 7 bases matching TRBD1. Germline V gene lookup returns CDR1 DFQATT and CDR2 SNEGSKA (reference sequence). The CDR3 has 14 amino acids. The ends lost 3 bases at V and 4 bases at J; junction bases unmatched: 8. The CDR3 nucleotides read TGCAGTGCTAGGGCCAAGGGGGCGTTCACTGAAGCTTTCTTT. This sequence encodes CSARAKGAFTEAFF.

The chain combines TRBV18 with TRBJ2-7; 7 bases are a match to TRBD1. The V gene's germline CDR1 is KGHSH and CDR2 LQKENI. This CDR3 is 16 amino acids long. V was clipped by 3 bases and J by 2 bases; unmatched bases: 10. The CDR3 DNA is TGTGCCAGCTCACCTCCCCTAACAGGGGCCCCCTACGAGCAGTACTTC. Translating gives CASSPPLTGAPYEQYF.

This clonotype has a count of ten or more. The chain has TRBV4-1 and TRBJ2-6; TRBD1 might be the D (6 bases). CDR1 is MGHRA, CDR2 YSYEKL, per germline. V lost 1 base to trimming and J lost 8 bases, with 12 bases between them. The CDR3 length is 15 residues. The CDR3 protein is CASSQGIRGTNVLTF. The CDR3, as DNA: TGCGCCAGCAGCCAAGGGATCAGGGGAACCAACGTCCTGACTTTC.

This clonotype was recorded at least ten times. CDR3 amino acids: CASRPGRKNGVETQYF. For the CDR3, the DNA is TGTGCCAGCCGGCCCGGGCGGAAAAATGGTGTGGAGACCCAGTACTTC. This chain links TRBV21-1 with TRBJ2-5; TRBD1 is taken as the D call from the table, unchecked against the DNA. TRBV21-1 is described as a pseudogene. This CDR3 comprises 16 residues.

This clonotype occurred many times. CDR3 nucleotides: TGCAGTGCTAGAGGATCGGACCGACAACCTAGCACAGATACGCAGTATTTT. It is translated as CSARGSDRQPSTDTQYF. The rearrangement uses TRBV20-1 and TRBJ2-3; no clear D. The V end was cut by 1 base, the J end by 0 bases, with 17 bases between. From germline, CDR1 is DFQATT and CDR2 SNEGSKA (reference sequence). The CDR3 has 17 amino acids.

This clonotype was seen repeatedly, ten times or more. The CDR3 DNA reads TGTGCCAGCAGCCGAGGGGGTGTCAGGAACTCTTTCTTT. It encodes CASSRGGVRNSFF. The chain joins TRBV12-3 or TRBV12-4 to TRBJ1-1; perhaps TRBD1 as D (6 bases). Trimming stripped 6 bases from V and 12 bases from J, with 20 bases between. The CDR3 is 13 amino acids.

This clonotype appeared a single time. The chain links TRBV7-9 to TRBJ1-4, with TRBD1 matching 7 bases. The V segment lost 5 bases and the J segment 2 bases; nucleotides outside the gene matches: 5. The V gene's germline CDR1 is SEHNR and CDR2 FQNEAQ (reference sequence). This CDR3 is built from 15 residues. The CDR3 here is CASSQGGRTNEKLFF. The CDR3 nucleotides read TGTGCCAGCAGCCAGGGGGGCAGGACTAATGAAAAACTGTTTTTT.

In its sample, this clonotype was seen many times. This chain links TRBV10-2 with TRBJ2-7; D remains unclear. The CDR3 totals 13 residues. The V end lost 2 bases, the J end lost 1 base, and 6 bases lay between the germline ends. The germline V gene has CDR1 WSHSY and CDR2 SAAADI. Here the CDR3 DNA reads TGCGCCAGCAGTGAGATTAGTTCCTACGAGCAGTACGTC. Translating it yields CASSEISSYEQYV.

The rearrangement uses TRBV7-2 and TRBJ2-1; D uncertain. V gave up 0 bases and J gave up 3 bases, with 3 bases separating them. In germline, CDR1 is SGHTA, CDR2 FQGNSA. This CDR3 region has 13 residues. CDR3 sequence reads: CASSLASYNEQFF. As DNA, the CDR3 is TGTGCCAGCAGCTTAGCTAGCTACAATGAGCAGTTCTTC.

A note on this clonotype: Possible read error: a much larger clone is one base away. The V call is TRBV7-9, the J call TRBJ1-5; D unclear. This CDR3 comprises 13 residues. The V gene lost 5 bases and the J gene lost 6 bases, with 11 bases spanning the gap. CDR1 and CDR2 (germline): SEHNR, FQNEAQ (reference sequence). CDR3 amino acids: CASSRDGSQPQHF. In DNA, the CDR3 is TGTGCCAGCAGCAGAGATGGCAGTCAGCCCCAGCATTTT.

This clonotype was detected ten times or more. The V gene is TRBV4-1, the J gene TRBJ2-3; no definite D call. Trimming cost V 1 base and J 0 bases, with 11 bases left between them. CDR1 is MGHRA and CDR2 is YSYEKL in the germline V gene. CDR3 length: 16 residues. In nucleotides, the CDR3 is TGCGCCAGCAGCCAAGTAAATTTGGTGAGCACAGATACGCAGTATTTT. Translation gives CASSQVNLVSTDTQYF.

This clonotype has at least ten counts. J is TRBJ1-1 and V is TRBV29-1; D may be TRBD1 (6 bases). From germline, CDR1 is SQVTM and CDR2 ANQGSEA. The ends were cut back, 7 bases at V and 0 bases at J, with 15 bases in the middle. The length of the CDR3 is 14 residues. The CDR3 region has the DNA TGCAGCGCTACGACAGGCAACATGAACACTGAAGCTTTCTTT. Translated: CSATTGNMNTEAFF.

Within the sample, this clonotype is medium-sized. The J gene is TRBJ2-1, the V gene TRBV24-1; tentatively, D is TRBD1 (6 bases). Germline V gene sequence: CDR1 KGHDR, CDR2 SFDVKD. This CDR3 has 15 residues. The V gene lost 7 bases and the J gene lost 0 bases, with 12 bases spanning the gap. The CDR3 loop reads CATSSDRFSYNEQFF. CDR3 in DNA: TGTGCCACCAGCTCAGACAGGTTCTCCTACAATGAGCAGTTCTTC.

This clonotype showed up many times. The chain employs TRBV20-1 and TRBJ2-2; 11 nucleotides match TRBD2. Germline V gives CDR1 DFQATT, CDR2 SNEGSKA (reference sequence). Trimming cost V 5 bases and J 7 bases; bases outside gene matches: 9. CDR3 length equals 15 residues. Here the CDR3 DNA reads TGCAGTGCTCCCGATAGCGGGGGGGAGGACGGGGAGCTGTTTTTT. It specifies CSAPDSGGEDGELFF.

This clonotype appeared many times. This chain connects TRBV7-3 to TRBJ2-7; 15 bases line up with TRBD2. Germline V lookup: CDR1 SGHTA, CDR2 FQGTGA. V shed 5 bases, J shed 5 bases, and the junction held 7 bases outside the gene matches. The CDR3 is made up of 16 amino acids. The CDR3 sequence is CASSPIGLAGGHEQYF. The CDR3 DNA sequence: TGTGCCAGCAGCCCCATTGGACTAGCGGGAGGGCACGAGCAGTACTTC.

In this sample, this clonotype turned up many times. The V call is TRBV5-8, the J call TRBJ2-7; either TRBD1 or TRBD2 may fit D (5 bases each). This CDR3 has 15 amino acids. Germline CDR1 and CDR2: SGHTS and YDEGEE. The V end was cut by 4 bases, the J end by 6 bases, with 20 bases between. This chain's CDR3 is CASSPGPSLIGEQYF. The CDR3 DNA sequence: TGTGCCAGCAGCCCGGGACCCTCCCTCATCGGCGAGCAGTACTTC.

This clonotype has ten or more counts. The J gene is TRBJ2-1, the V gene TRBV7-9; 8 nucleotides align to TRBD2. The V and J ends lost 5 bases and 10 bases, in that order; junction bases with no gene match: 4. CDR1 is SEHNR, CDR2 FQNEAQ, per germline (reference sequence). CDR3 length: 12 residues. For the CDR3, the DNA is TGTGCCAGCAGCCATCTAGCGGGCGAGCAGTTCTTC. Translating gives CASSHLAGEQFF. The whole variable domain, remainder taken from reference TRBV7-9 and TRBJ2-1, is DTGVSQNPRHKITKRGQNVTFRCDPISEHNRLYWYRQTLGQGPEFLTYFQNEAQLEKSRLLSDRFSAERPKGSFSTLEIQRTEQGDSAMYLCASSHLAGEQFFGPGTRLTVL.

In its sample, this clonotype was seen many times. The chain carries TRBV20-1 and TRBJ2-3; 9 bases line up with TRBD1. Per germline, CDR1 DFQATT and CDR2 SNEGSKA (reference sequence). The V gene end was trimmed by 7 bases and the J gene end by 3 bases; junction bases not matched to a gene: 8. This CDR3 comprises 14 residues. Here the CDR3 DNA reads TGCAGTGTCACCCGGGACAGGGTAACAGATACGCAGTATTTT. Translation: CSVTRDRVTDTQYF.

Concerning this clonotype: Given a much more abundant clone one base away, this may be a read error. The chain carries TRBV6-5 and TRBJ1-6; TRBD1 aligns across 8 bases. Germline V gene data show CDR1 as MNHEY and CDR2 as SVGAGI. V lost 5 bases, J lost 10 bases, and 10 bases stayed unmatched. The CDR3 spans 15 residues. Here the CDR3 reads CASSPLGQGGSPLHF. Written as DNA, the CDR3 is TGTGCCAGCAGTCCCCTTGGACAGGGCGGCTCACCCCTCCACTTT.